This is a list of T cell receptor beta chains from one sample in a study of T cell responses to AZD1222 COVID-19 vaccine. The table came from immunoSEQ multiplex PCR; TCRdb's copy has only in-frame clones and leaves some out. The sample has some 170,000 clones, 92% seen once. This specimen consisted of peripheral blood, obtained on day 0 of MenACWY control vaccination. The receptor source for this set is an adult in good health. The CDR3 runs from the conserved cysteine through the conserved F or W. D genes are given only for firm matches. Where a row states a size, it is once, few, many or the class of an expanded clone; other rows omit it.

>TRBV10-2|NA|NA|TRBJ2-7
TGCGCCAGCAGTGTGGTGAGGGGGTCAGGGGAGCAGTACTTC
CASSVVRGSGEQYF
>TRBV29-1|NA|NA|TRBJ1-3
TGCAGCGTAGACTCGGAAGGAAACACCATATATTTT
CSVDSEGNTIYF
>TRBV5-6|NA|NA|TRBJ1-4
TGTGCCAGCAGCACCGGACCCGACGGTTGGGAAAAACTGTTTTTT
CASSTGPDGWEKLFF
>TRBV27|NA|TRBD1|TRBJ1-2
TGTGCCAGCGGGTGGGACAGGGATTCTTCGGGCTACACCTTC
CASGWDRDSSGYTF
>TRBV12-5|NA|NA|TRBJ1-5
TGTGCTAGTGGTTTACCTTCACCGAGCAATCAGCCCCAGCATTTT
CASGLPSPSNQPQHF
>TRBV14|NA|NA|TRBJ1-1
TGTGCCAGCAGCCAAGAGCTGGGGGCGCGAGCTTTCTTT
CASSQELGARAFF
>TRBV6-4|NA|TRBD2|TRBJ2-1
TGTGCCAGCAGTGAAGGCGGGAGGGGATCCTACAATGAGCAGTTCTTC
CASSEGGRGSYNEQFF
>TRBV4-2|NA|TRBD1|TRBJ1-1
TGTGCCAGCAGCCAAGATAGGGCAGGGGGCCGCACTGAAGCTTTCTTT
CASSQDRAGGRTEAFF
>TRBV5-6|few|NA|TRBJ2-7
TGTGCCAGCAGCTTGGGGCGGCACTACGAGCAGTACTTC
CASSLGRHYEQYF
>TRBV5-4|NA|NA|TRBJ2-5
TGTGCCAGCAGCAAGCAGGTGGGGTCGGCAGAGACCCAGTACTTC
CASSKQVGSAETQYF
>TRBV5-1|NA|TRBD1|TRBJ2-3
TGCGCCAGCAGCTTTACAGGGGCTAGCACAGATACGCAGTATTTT
CASSFTGASTDTQYF